One and the same sample provided the 19 T cell receptor beta chains below, sequenced in a study of PD-1 blockade in classical Hodgkin lymphoma. Assay: immunoSEQ multiplex PCR; the TCRdb copy retains only in-frame clones and omits some. Among over 60,000 clones listed, approximately 92% were seen once. Time point of the sample: cycle 4 day 1 (C4D1), after six to seven weeks of nivolumab. With no exception, relapse followed autologous stem cell transplantation in all patients, and brentuximab vedotin exposure varied. The material was peripheral blood mononuclear cells (PBMCs), obtained before the fourth cycle of nivolumab. The receptors originated from a human donor with classical Hodgkin lymphoma.

This clone was detected only once. V usage is TRBV28 and J usage is TRBJ2-2; D is undetermined. This CDR3 contains 12 residues. Germline values: CDR1 MDHEN, CDR2 SYDVKM. V lost 0 bases and J lost 6, with 2 bases in between. CDR3 protein: CASSLWPGELFF. The CDR3 region has the DNA TGTGCCAGCAGTTTATGGCCCGGGGAGCTGTTTTTT.

The chain combines TRBV28 with TRBJ1-4; tentative D call: TRBD1 (5 bases). Germline loops: CDR1 MDHEN, CDR2 SYDVKM. There are 16 residues in the CDR3. Trimming took off 3 bases at V and 6 bases at J, with 17 bases between the two ends. In DNA, the CDR3 is TGTGCCAGCAGTTTGGGGGACCGGGACTGGTATGAAAAACTGTTTTTT. Translated: CASSLGDRDWYEKLFF.

The V and J genes are TRBV18 and TRBJ1-5, with D unclear. Trimming pared 1 base from V and 6 bases from J, leaving 16 bases between. Germline V lookup: CDR1 KGHSH, CDR2 LQKENI. The CDR3 runs 16 residues. The CDR3 reads CASSPLNSGVRQPQHF. DNA for the CDR3: TGTGCCAGCTCACCACTAAACAGTGGGGTTCGTCAGCCCCAGCATTTT.

This clone appeared a single time. The chain has TRBV6-6 and TRBJ2-1, with 10 bases matching TRBD2. The V segment lost 4 bases and the J segment 6 bases; nucleotides outside the gene matches: 0. CDR1 is MNHNY, CDR2 SVGAGI, per germline (reference sequence). This CDR3 comprises 13 residues. The CDR3 reads CASSSSGSNEQFF. CDR3 in DNA: TGTGCCAGCAGTTCTAGCGGGAGCAATGAGCAGTTCTTC.

The V gene is TRBV7-9, the J gene TRBJ2-1, with TRBD1 matching over 10 bases. This CDR3 is 16 amino acids long. Trimming removed 5 bases from V and 8 bases from J; junction bases left unmatched: 12. Per germline, CDR1 SEHNR and CDR2 FQNEAQ (reference sequence). CDR3 sequence: CASSPKTGGATYEQFF. The CDR3, as DNA: TGTGCCAGCAGCCCAAAGACAGGGGGCGCTACGTATGAGCAGTTCTTC.

The chain joins TRBV6-1 to TRBJ2-4; 7 bases match TRBD1. The CDR3 consists of 14 residues. CDR1 and CDR2 (germline): MNHNS, SASEGT. The junction had 1 base not matched to a gene; V was cut back by 5 bases and J by 0 bases. The CDR3 here is CASSTGVAKNIQYF. CDR3 nucleotides: TGTGCCAGCAGTACAGGGGTAGCCAAAAACATTCAGTACTTC.

The chain links TRBV5-4 to TRBJ2-5; D is undetermined. Germline assignment: CDR1 SGHNT and CDR2 YYREEE (reference sequence). CDR3 length equals 13 residues. Trimming removed 3 bases from V and 2 bases from J, with 8 bases in between. DNA for the CDR3: TGTGCCAGCAGCTGGGCAGCACAAGAGACCCAGTACTTC. It encodes CASSWAAQETQYF.

The chain links TRBV18 to TRBJ2-7, with D possibly matching TRBD1 (6 bases). The CDR3 covers 14 residues. The germline V gene has CDR1 KGHSH and CDR2 LQKENI. V dropped 2 bases and J dropped 2 bases, with 10 bases sitting between them. As DNA, the CDR3 is TGTGCCAGCTCACCAGGCAGGGGACCCTACGAGCAGTACTTC. This sequence encodes CASSPGRGPYEQYF.

The chain uses TRBV28 and TRBJ2-7, with D uncertain. The CDR3 totals 12 residues. V lost 4 bases, J lost 7 bases, and 11 bases lay in between. Germline loops: CDR1 MDHEN, CDR2 SYDVKM. The CDR3 DNA reads as TGTGCCAGCAGTTCATCGGTTTGGGAGCAGTACTTC. Translated, it gives CASSSSVWEQYF.

The chain combines TRBV7-9 with TRBJ1-1; D gene unclear. Germline V CDR1 and CDR2: SEHNR, FQNEAQ (reference sequence). The CDR3 consists of 16 residues. V lost 5 bases, J lost 0 bases, and 16 bases lay in between. CDR3 DNA: TGTGCCAGCAGCACCCTCTCGAATTCTATGAACACTGAAGCTTTCTTT. This codes for CASSTLSNSMNTEAFF. Full variable domain (outside the CDR3, taken from reference TRBV7-9 and TRBJ1-1): DTGVSQNPRHKITKRGQNVTFRCDPISEHNRLYWYRQTLGQGPEFLTYFQNEAQLEKSRLLSDRFSAERPKGSFSTLEIQRTEQGDSAMYLCASSTLSNSMNTEAFFGQGTRLTVV.

V is TRBV4-1 and J is TRBJ1-1, with D maybe TRBD1 (5 bases). Per germline, CDR1 MGHRA and CDR2 YSYEKL. The CDR3 totals 16 residues. Trimming took 3 bases from V and 1 from J, leaving 15 bases between them. CDR3 amino acids: CASSQGWGGGNTEAFF. Written as DNA, the CDR3 is TGCGCCAGCAGCCAGGGATGGGGGGGAGGGAACACTGAAGCTTTCTTT.

This chain connects TRBV5-4 to TRBJ2-7; TRBD1 agrees at 10 bases. The germline gives CDR1 SGHNT, CDR2 YYREEE (reference sequence). This CDR3 contains 16 residues. V shed 0 bases and J 5 bases; nucleotides not matched to a gene: 8. The CDR3 loop is CASSLGDRGHLNEQYF. CDR3 nucleotides: TGTGCCAGCAGCTTGGGAGACAGGGGGCATCTGAACGAGCAGTACTTC. The complete variable domain, with remaining parts taken from reference TRBV5-4 and TRBJ2-7, reads ETGVTQSPTHLIKTRGQQVTLRCSSQSGHNTVSWYQQALGQGPQFIFQYYREEENGRGNFPPRFSGLQFPNYSSELNVNALELDDSALYLCASSLGDRGHLNEQYFGPGTRLTVT.

The chain is built from TRBV6-1 and TRBJ2-7; a possible D gene is TRBD2 (5 bases). Trimming removed 7 bases from V and 0 bases from J, with 10 bases in between. Germline V gene sequence: CDR1 MNHNS, CDR2 SASEGT. The CDR3 is made up of 13 amino acids. The CDR3 sequence is CASTERFSYEQYF. The CDR3 DNA reads TGTGCCAGCACCGAGCGGTTCTCCTACGAGCAGTACTTC.

This chain joins TRBV7-9 and TRBJ1-1, with 7 positions matching TRBD1. CDR3 size: 17 residues. Per germline, CDR1 SEHNR and CDR2 FQNEAQ (reference sequence). Germline trimming cut 5 bases from V and 4 bases from J; bases unmatched to any gene: 16. CDR3 loop: CASSHRDSVAQGTEAFF. For the CDR3, the DNA is TGTGCCAGCAGCCACCGGGACAGCGTTGCTCAGGGCACTGAAGCTTTCTTT.

This rearrangement joins TRBV9 to TRBJ2-7; 8 bases line up with TRBD2. The trim removed 3 bases at V and 3 bases at J, leaving 8 bases unmatched. Germline values: CDR1 SGDLS, CDR2 YYNGEE. CDR3 length equals 15 residues. The CDR3 DNA reads as TGTGCCAGCAGCGCCGCCGGGACTAGTGGCTACGAGCAGTACTTC. This codes for CASSAAGTSGYEQYF.

The chain links TRBV15 to TRBJ2-7, with 11 positions matching TRBD2. The CDR3 contains 15 residues. J lost 3 bases, V lost 11 bases, and 12 bases had no gene match. Germline V gene data show CDR1 as LNHNV and CDR2 as YYDKDF (reference sequence). The DNA of the CDR3 is TGTGCCGCCGGAACGACTAGCGGGGCCAGCTACGAGCAGTACTTC. Amino acid sequence: CAAGTTSGASYEQYF.

The gene calls are TRBV11-2 and TRBJ2-3; 7 bases match TRBD1. CDR1 is SGHAT, CDR2 FQNNGV, per germline. Losses at the gene ends were 5 bases for V and 2 bases for J; bases not matched to a gene: 10. The CDR3 is 16 residues long. CDR3 region: CASSAFGDSFTDTQYF. The CDR3 DNA sequence: TGTGCCAGCAGCGCGTTCGGGGACAGCTTCACAGATACGCAGTATTTT.

The CDR3 spells CASSSDRLAYEQYF. The CDR3 nucleotides read TGTGCCAGCAGCTCTGACAGGCTGGCCTACGAGCAGTACTTC. This rearrangement joins TRBV7-9 to TRBJ2-7; the D gene is possibly TRBD1 (6 bases). V lost 4 bases and J 2 bases, leaving 12 bases between the germline ends. The germline gives CDR1 SEHNR, CDR2 FQNEAQ (reference sequence). CDR3 size: 14 residues. Variable domain in full (rest from reference TRBV7-9 and TRBJ2-7): DTGVSQNPRHKITKRGQNVTFRCDPISEHNRLYWYRQTLGQGPEFLTYFQNEAQLEKSRLLSDRFSAERPKGSFSTLEIQRTEQGDSAMYLCASSSDRLAYEQYFGPGTRLTVT.

The chain couples TRBV25-1 to TRBJ2-1; the match to TRBD2 covers 13 bases. J lost 4 bases, V lost 8 bases, and 11 bases had no gene match. The CDR3 sequence is 17 residues long. Per germline, CDR1 MGHDK and CDR2 SYGVNS. DNA of the CDR3: TGTGCCAGCGACGGACTAGCGGGAGAGGGGCCGTACAATGAGCAGTTCTTC. It translates to CASDGLAGEGPYNEQFF.